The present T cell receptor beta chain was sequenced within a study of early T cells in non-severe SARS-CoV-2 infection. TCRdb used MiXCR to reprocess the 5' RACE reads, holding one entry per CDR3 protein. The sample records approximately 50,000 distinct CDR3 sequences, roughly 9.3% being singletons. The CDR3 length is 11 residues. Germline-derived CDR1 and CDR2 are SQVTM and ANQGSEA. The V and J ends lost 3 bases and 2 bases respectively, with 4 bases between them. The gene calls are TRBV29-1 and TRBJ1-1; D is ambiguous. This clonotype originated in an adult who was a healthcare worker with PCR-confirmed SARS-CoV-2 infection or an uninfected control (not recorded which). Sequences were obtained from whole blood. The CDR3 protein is CSVDFNTEAFF. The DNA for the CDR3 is TGCAGCGTTGACTTCAACACTGAAGCTTTCTTT.